Each of the 14 T cell receptor beta chains below was sequenced from the same sample in a study of T cells in Graves' hyperthyroidism and ophthalmopathy. There were TCR beta CDR3 regions amplified from RNA transcripts. During a first-round RT-PCR of the TCR CDR3, the HTBI primer set was used. TCRdb fed the multiplex PCR reads into MiXCR, producing one record per CDR3 protein. The profile shows about 400,000 distinct CDR3 sequences, 14% to 15% of them singletons. Material: blood. These receptors were collected from a young woman with Graves' hyperthyroidism.

This clonotype was seen at least ten times. This sequence joins TRBV11-2 and TRBJ2-7; 14 bases are shared with TRBD2. V shed 3 bases and J 0 bases; nucleotides not matched to a gene: 1. The CDR3 has 16 residues. The V gene's germline CDR1 is SGHAT and CDR2 FQNNGV. DNA for the CDR3: TGTGCCAGCAGCTTCGGGACTAGCGGGAGCTCCTACGAGCAGTACTTC. Its protein product is CASSFGTSGSSYEQYF.

This clonotype was detected many times. The CDR3 DNA sequence: TGTGCCAGCAGTCCCCAAACCTTCTACGAGCAGTACTTC. The encoded protein is CASSPQTFYEQYF. The chain recombines TRBV28 with TRBJ2-7; D not certain. The ends were cut back, 5 bases at V and 3 bases at J, with 11 bases in the middle. Germline V CDR1 and CDR2: MDHEN, SYDVKM. CDR3 size: 13 residues.

This clonotype was observed at least ten times. This sequence joins TRBV18 and TRBJ2-7; possibly TRBD2 for D (5 bases). The CDR3 is 14 amino acids. The V end was cut by 0 bases, the J end by 0 bases, with 6 bases between. CDR1 and CDR2 from the germline V gene are KGHSH and LQKENI. CDR3 nucleotides: TGTGCCAGCTCACCACCGGGGAGCTCCTACGAGCAGTACTTC. Encoded protein: CASSPPGSSYEQYF. The whole variable domain, filled in from reference TRBV18 and TRBJ2-7, reads NAGVMQNPRHLVRRRGQEARLRCSPMKGHSHVYWYRQLPEEGLKFMVYLQKENIIDESGMPKERFSAEFPKEGPSILRIQQVVRGDSAAYFCASSPPGSSYEQYFGPGTRLTVT.

This clonotype was counted many times. The chain combines TRBV18 with TRBJ2-3; unclear D gene. V was cut by 3 bases and J by 5 bases, with 6 bases left in between. The CDR3 length is 12 residues. Germline V gives CDR1 KGHSH, CDR2 LQKENI. CDR3 DNA: TGTGCCAGCTCACCTGAAAAAGATACGCAGTATTTT. As protein: CASSPEKDTQYF.

This sequence joins TRBV28 and TRBJ1-2, with 9 bases fitting TRBD1. Germline trimming cut 6 bases from V and 7 bases from J; bases unmatched to any gene: 9. This CDR3 region has 14 residues. Germline lookup yields CDR1 MDHEN and CDR2 SYDVKM. CDR3 nucleotide sequence: TGTGCCAGCAGCCGACCGGGACAGGGAGTTGGCTACACCTTC. Encoded protein: CASSRPGQGVGYTF.

This clonotype was found many times. The genes are TRBV30 and TRBJ1-1; D call uncertain. This CDR3 spans 11 amino acids. Trimming took off 5 bases at V and 6 bases at J, with 10 bases between the two ends. CDR1 and CDR2 from the germline V gene are GTSNPN and SVGIG (reference sequence). The CDR3 here is CAWEGTSEAFF. The CDR3 DNA follows: TGTGCCTGGGAGGGAACCTCTGAAGCTTTCTTT. The whole variable domain, filled in from reference TRBV30 and TRBJ1-1, reads SQTIHQWPATLVQPVGSPLSLECTVEGTSNPNLYWYRQAAGRGLQLLFYSVGIGQISSEVPQNLSASRPQDRQFILSSKKLLLSDSGFYLCAWEGTSEAFFGQGTRLTVV.

The rearrangement uses TRBV6-6 and TRBJ1-5, with D possibly matching TRBD1 (5 bases). The CDR3 sequence is 17 residues long. The germline CDR1 and CDR2 sequences are MNHNY and SVGAGI (reference sequence). Trimming removed 0 bases from V and 2 bases from J, with 14 bases in between. The CDR3 DNA reads as TGTGCCAGCAGTTACTCTCGGGGGGTGGGGGGCAATCAGCCCCAGCATTTT. It encodes CASSYSRGVGGNQPQHF.

The table lists this clonotype with many counts. This sequence joins TRBV2 and TRBJ2-3, with TRBD2 matching over 7 bases. The CDR3 is made up of 16 amino acids. Germline-derived CDR1 and CDR2 are SNHLY and FYNNEI. The ends lost 0 bases at V and 1 base at J; junction bases unmatched: 4. In nucleotides, the CDR3 is TGTGCCAGCAGTGAAGCGACGGGGGGAGGCACAGATACGCAGTATTTT. This sequence encodes CASSEATGGGTDTQYF.

The chain is built from TRBV20-1 and TRBJ2-5; TRBD2 aligns across 8 bases. The V segment lost 3 bases and the J segment 4 bases; nucleotides outside the gene matches: 10. This CDR3 has 15 amino acids. Germline CDR1 is DFQATT and CDR2 is SNEGSKA (reference sequence). CDR3 region: CSASLGAGGTETQYF. CDR3 bases: TGCAGTGCTAGTTTGGGGGCGGGGGGTACAGAGACCCAGTACTTC.

The rearrangement joins TRBV24-1 to TRBJ1-5; the D is unclear. CDR3 length equals 12 residues. Trimming shortened V by 3 bases and J by 6 bases, and 5 bases separated the two germline ends. The germline V gene encodes CDR1 KGHDR and CDR2 SFDVKD. The CDR3 DNA reads TGTGCCACCAGTGATGAAGGTCAGCCCCAGCATTTT. It codes for CATSDEGQPQHF.

V gene TRBV20-1 combines with J gene TRBJ2-5; D is uncertain. The V end lost 6 bases, the J end lost 2 bases, and 7 bases lay between the germline ends. Germline-derived CDR1 and CDR2 are DFQATT and SNEGSKA (reference sequence). CDR3 length: 11 amino acids. The CDR3 region has the DNA TGCAGTGCAAAGCCTCAAGAGACCCAGTACTTC. Its protein is CSAKPQETQYF.

The chain combines TRBV9 with TRBJ2-2; D is ambiguous. CDR3 length equals 16 residues. CDR1 and CDR2 from the germline V gene are SGDLS and YYNGEE. Trimming left V 0 bases short and J 4 bases short, with 13 bases between. The CDR3 coding sequence is TGTGCCAGCAGCGTAGGGGCCTTGGATGGCACCGGGGAGCTGTTTTTT. Translated, it gives CASSVGALDGTGELFF.

The chain recombines TRBV7-2 with TRBJ1-6, with unresolved D. Germline lookup yields CDR1 SGHTA and CDR2 FQGNSA. This CDR3 comprises 13 residues. V lost 3 bases, J lost 8 bases, and 8 bases lay in between. The CDR3 sequence is CASSFPPYSPLHF. The CDR3 region has the DNA TGTGCCAGCAGCTTCCCCCCTTATTCACCCCTCCACTTT.

This clonotype was counted only a few times. Here the CDR3 reads CASSPGFVGQGNEKLFF. CDR3 nucleotide sequence: TGTGCCAGCAGCCCGGGATTTGTAGGACAGGGTAATGAAAAACTGTTTTTT. This chain uses TRBV5-4 with TRBJ1-4; 8 nucleotides line up with TRBD1. With V trimmed by 4 bases and J by 4 bases, 12 bases remained unmatched. The CDR3 has 17 amino acids. Germline V CDR1 and CDR2: SGHNT, YYREEE (reference sequence). Supplemented by reference TRBV5-4 and TRBJ1-4, the full variable domain reads ETGVTQSPTHLIKTRGQQVTLRCSSQSGHNTVSWYQQALGQGPQFIFQYYREEENGRGNFPPRFSGLQFPNYSSELNVNALELDDSALYLCASSPGFVGQGNEKLFFGSGTQLSVL.